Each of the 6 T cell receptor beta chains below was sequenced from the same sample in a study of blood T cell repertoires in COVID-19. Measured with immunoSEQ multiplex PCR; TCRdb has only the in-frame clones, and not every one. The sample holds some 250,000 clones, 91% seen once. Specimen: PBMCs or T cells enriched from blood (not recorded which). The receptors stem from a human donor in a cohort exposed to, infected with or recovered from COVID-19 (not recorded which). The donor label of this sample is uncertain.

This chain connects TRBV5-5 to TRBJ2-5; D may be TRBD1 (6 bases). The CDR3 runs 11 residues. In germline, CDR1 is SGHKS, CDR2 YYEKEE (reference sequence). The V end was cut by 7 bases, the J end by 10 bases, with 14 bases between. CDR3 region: CASQAQGGQYF. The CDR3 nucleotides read TGTGCCAGCCAGGCACAGGGTGGCCAGTACTTC. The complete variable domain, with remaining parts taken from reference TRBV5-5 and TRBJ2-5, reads DAGVTQSPTHLIKTRGQQVTLRCSPISGHKSVSWYQQVLGQGPQFIFQYYEKEERGRGNFPDRFSARQFPNYSSELNVNALLLGDSALYLCASQAQGGQYFGPGTRLLVL.

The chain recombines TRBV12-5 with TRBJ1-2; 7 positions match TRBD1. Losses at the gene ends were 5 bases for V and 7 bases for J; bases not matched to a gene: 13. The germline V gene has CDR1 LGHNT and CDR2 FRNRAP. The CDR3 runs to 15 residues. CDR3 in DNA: TGTGCTAGTGGTCCCCGGGACAGTACGGACGGTGGCTACACCTTC. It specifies CASGPRDSTDGGYTF.

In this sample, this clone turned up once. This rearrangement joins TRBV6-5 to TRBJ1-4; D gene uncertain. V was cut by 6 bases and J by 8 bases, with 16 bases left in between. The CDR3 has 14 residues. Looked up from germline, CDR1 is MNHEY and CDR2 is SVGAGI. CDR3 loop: CASRPPRVREKLFF. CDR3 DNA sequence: TGTGCCAGCAGGCCCCCGCGGGTAAGAGAAAAACTGTTTTTT.

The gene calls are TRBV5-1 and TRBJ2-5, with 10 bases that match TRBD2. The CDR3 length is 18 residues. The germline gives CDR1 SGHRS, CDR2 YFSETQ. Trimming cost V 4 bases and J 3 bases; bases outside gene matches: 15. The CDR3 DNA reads TGCGCCAGCAGCATGAGGCTAGCGGGGGCCCCGCGTGAAGAGACCCAGTACTTC. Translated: CASSMRLAGAPREETQYF.

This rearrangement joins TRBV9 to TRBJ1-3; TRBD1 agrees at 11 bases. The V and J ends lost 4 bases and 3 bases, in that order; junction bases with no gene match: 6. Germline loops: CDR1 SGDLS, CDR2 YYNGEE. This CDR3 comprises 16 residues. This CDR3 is CASSPGTGGIGNTIYF. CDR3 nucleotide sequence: TGTGCCAGCAGCCCCGGGACAGGGGGAATTGGAAACACCATATATTTT.

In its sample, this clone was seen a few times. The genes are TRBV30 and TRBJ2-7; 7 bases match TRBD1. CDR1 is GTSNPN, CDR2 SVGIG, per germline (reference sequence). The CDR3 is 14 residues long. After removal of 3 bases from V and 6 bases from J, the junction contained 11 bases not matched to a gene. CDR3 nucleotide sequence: TGTGCCTGGAGGCGCCTGACAGGGCTTGGCGAGCAGTACTTC. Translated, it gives CAWRRLTGLGEQYF.